Shown below are 25 T cell receptor beta chains from a single sample sequenced in a study of blood T cell repertoires in COVID-19. Measured with immunoSEQ multiplex PCR; TCRdb has only the in-frame clones, and not every one. The table records more than 450,000 clones, around 87% of them present only once. Material for sequencing was PBMCs or T cells enriched from blood (not recorded which). Receptors originate from a woman aged 18-35 years who had recovered from COVID-19.

This chain joins TRBV28 and TRBJ2-1; 12 positions agree with TRBD2. CDR1 is MDHEN, CDR2 SYDVKM, per germline. The V and J ends lost 3 bases and 6 bases, in that order; junction bases with no gene match: 18. The CDR3 contains 20 residues. The CDR3 bases are TGTGCCAGCAGTTTCTCCTCCCGACTAGCGGGGGTGGACCGGTTCAATGAGCAGTTCTTC. Translating it yields CASSFSSRLAGVDRFNEQFF.

The chain joins TRBV2 to TRBJ2-4; 12 bases line up with TRBD2. The V gene's germline CDR1 is SNHLY and CDR2 FYNNEI. V gave up 4 bases and J gave up 5 bases; unmatched junction bases: 6. This CDR3 contains 16 residues. The CDR3 coding sequence is TGTGCCAGCAGTGCCCGACTAGCGGGGGCAGAAAACATTCAGTACTTC. Its translation is CASSARLAGAENIQYF.

The chain joins TRBV5-5 to TRBJ1-1; D perhaps matches TRBD1 (5 bases). There are 13 residues in the CDR3. Trimming stripped 4 bases from V and 3 bases from J, with 10 bases between. Germline lookup yields CDR1 SGHKS and CDR2 YYEKEE (reference sequence). CDR3 nucleotide sequence: TGTGCCAGCAGCCGACAGTTTGACACTGAAGCTTTCTTT. Translated, it gives CASSRQFDTEAFF.

The chain recombines TRBV25-1 with TRBJ2-5, with 13 positions matching TRBD2. The length of the CDR3 is 14 residues. Germline V gene lookup returns CDR1 MGHDK and CDR2 SYGVNS. Losses at the gene ends were 11 bases for V and 9 bases for J; bases not matched to a gene: 12. Here the CDR3 reads CAPTRTSGGSAQYF. For the CDR3, the DNA is TGTGCCCCAACGAGGACTAGCGGGGGTTCGGCCCAGTACTTC.

The chain employs TRBV6-5 and TRBJ1-5, with 7 positions matching TRBD1. Losses at the gene ends were 4 bases for V and 6 bases for J; bases not matched to a gene: 9. Germline V lookup: CDR1 MNHEY, CDR2 SVGAGI. The CDR3 is 15 amino acids. CDR3 sequence: CASSLTTGTGQPQHF. The DNA of the CDR3 is TGTGCCAGCAGTTTAACGACAGGGACCGGTCAGCCCCAGCATTTT.

This chain connects TRBV11-1 to TRBJ1-1, with D unresolved. V lost 5 bases, J lost 4 bases, and 11 bases lay in between. The CDR3 loop spans 13 amino acids. Per the germline V gene, CDR1 is SGHAT and CDR2 is FQDESV (reference sequence). CDR3 amino acids: CASSPRAVTEAFF. In DNA, the CDR3 is TGTGCCAGCAGCCCGCGAGCGGTCACTGAAGCTTTCTTT.

This clone was observed a handful of times. The chain couples TRBV29-1 to TRBJ1-1, with D unresolved. V lost 2 bases and J 1 base, leaving 14 bases between the germline ends. The CDR3 runs to 15 residues. Germline assignment: CDR1 SQVTM and CDR2 ANQGSEA. CDR3: CSVEPLLAGNTEAFF. CDR3 bases: TGCAGCGTTGAACCGTTGCTGGCGGGGAACACTGAAGCTTTCTTT.

The rearrangement links TRBV14 to TRBJ2-2; D is perhaps TRBD1 (6 bases). V was cut by 4 bases and J by 0 bases, with 15 bases left in between. The CDR3 consists of 17 residues. The germline CDR1 and CDR2 sequences are SGHDN and FVKESK. CDR3 nucleotides: TGTGCCAGCAGCCCATGGACAGCTTCTTCGAACACCGGGGAGCTGTTTTTT. Translated, it gives CASSPWTASSNTGELFF.

J is TRBJ2-2 and V is TRBV3-1 (or the pseudogene TRBV3-2); 9 positions agree with TRBD2. The CDR3 totals 18 residues. CDR1 and CDR2 (germline): LGHDT, YNNKEL (reference sequence). The V segment lost 0 bases and the J segment 11 bases; nucleotides outside the gene matches: 16. CDR3 sequence reads: CASSQDRGSAGGPEELFF. CDR3 in DNA: TGTGCCAGCAGCCAAGATCGGGGGTCTGCGGGGGGGCCAGAAGAGCTGTTTTTT.

The chain is built from TRBV19 and TRBJ1-2, with D perhaps TRBD1 (6 bases). The CDR3 sequence is 15 residues long. Germline V gene data show CDR1 as LNHDA and CDR2 as SQIVND (reference sequence). Trimming removed 5 bases from V and 5 bases from J, with 18 bases in between. CDR3 sequence reads: CASSSGQKRIYGYTF. In nucleotides, the CDR3 is TGTGCCAGTAGTTCCGGACAGAAGCGGATATATGGCTACACCTTC.

Concerning this clone: The sample carries other DNA sequences with the same CDR3. The V call is TRBV28, the J call TRBJ1-5; no reliable D call. CDR3 length: 14 residues. V shed 0 bases and J shed 3 bases, with 6 bases lying between them. Germline-derived CDR1 and CDR2 are MDHEN and SYDVKM. The CDR3 loop is CASSLWQVNQPQHF. The CDR3 bases are TGTGCCAGCAGTTTATGGCAGGTCAATCAGCCCCAGCATTTT.

The count of this clone is one. The rearrangement links TRBV6-2 or TRBV6-3 to TRBJ1-2; perhaps TRBD1 as D (6 bases). Germline V gene sequence: CDR1 MNHEY, CDR2 SVGEGT. The CDR3 is 13 residues long. V was trimmed by 5 bases and J by 4 bases, leaving 11 bases between them. CDR3 DNA sequence: TGTGCCAGCAGTAACCAGGGGTCCTATGGCTACACCTTC. It yields the protein CASSNQGSYGYTF.

The sample holds a few counts of this clone. The chain combines TRBV4-1 with TRBJ1-5, with 7 bases lining up with TRBD1. Per germline, CDR1 MGHRA and CDR2 YSYEKL. Germline trimming cut 2 bases from V and 0 bases from J; bases unmatched to any gene: 13. The CDR3 has 19 residues. DNA for the CDR3: TGCGCCAGCAGCCAACTCCTGACCCCCAGGGGGGCTAGCAATCAGCCCCAGCATTTT. Amino acid sequence: CASSQLLTPRGASNQPQHF.

The chain joins TRBV9 to TRBJ1-1, with D possibly TRBD1 on 6 matching bases. The CDR3 is 15 amino acids. V was trimmed by 3 bases and J by 1 base, leaving 13 bases between them. The germline gives CDR1 SGDLS, CDR2 YYNGEE. The CDR3: CASSDSDRRNTEAFF. CDR3 DNA sequence: TGTGCCAGCAGCGACTCAGACAGGAGGAACACTGAAGCTTTCTTT.

V is TRBV5-5 and J is TRBJ1-1, with D uncertain. V shed 4 bases and J shed 3 bases, with 16 bases lying between them. CDR1 SGHKS and CDR2 YYEKEE come from the germline V gene (reference sequence). CDR3 length: 15 residues. As DNA, the CDR3 is TGTGCCAGCAGCCTTAGAAGTGGTCTCGACACTGAAGCTTTCTTT. Protein product: CASSLRSGLDTEAFF.

The chain carries TRBV2 and TRBJ1-3, with D hard to call. The CDR3 totals 15 residues. Trimming stripped 5 bases from V and 2 bases from J, with 13 bases between. Looked up from germline, CDR1 is SNHLY and CDR2 is FYNNEI. The CDR3, as DNA: TGTGCCAGCAGTCAAGACCGAGTAGCTGGAAACACCATATATTTT. Translated, it gives CASSQDRVAGNTIYF.

The chain combines TRBV21-1 with TRBJ1-1; no check of the table's D call, TRBD1, against the DNA was made. TRBV21-1 corresponds to a pseudogene. The CDR3 totals 17 residues. CDR3 coding DNA: TGTGCCAGCAGTTCGATTCCATTGACAGGCCCGAACACTGAAGCTTTCTTT. Its protein is CASSSIPLTGPNTEAFF.

The chain joins TRBV30 to TRBJ1-2; D not resolved. Germline assignment: CDR1 GTSNPN and CDR2 SVGIG (reference sequence). Deletions cut 1 base from V and 4 bases from J, with 7 bases between. CDR3 length: 12 amino acids. The CDR3: CAWSGAFYGYTF. The CDR3 DNA sequence: TGTGCCTGGAGTGGGGCCTTCTATGGCTACACCTTC.

The CDR3 spells CASSWSGRGDSPLHF. CDR3 sequence (DNA): TGTGCCAGCAGTTGGTCGGGCAGGGGGGATTCACCCCTCCACTTT. This chain joins TRBV6-5 and TRBJ1-6, with 7 bases fitting TRBD1. Unmatched junction bases numbered 8, after V lost 4 bases and J lost 8 bases. CDR3 size: 15 residues. Germline values: CDR1 MNHEY, CDR2 SVGAGI.

Of note for this clone: Other DNA sequences in this specimen translate into the identical CDR3. The rearrangement joins TRBV2 to TRBJ1-3; D gene unclear. The CDR3 extends over 14 amino acids. Germline CDR1 is SNHLY and CDR2 is FYNNEI. Trimming left V 4 bases short and J 0 bases short, with 7 bases between. The CDR3 DNA reads TGTGCCAGCAGTGGAGGGATCTCTGGAAACACCATATATTTT. Its protein product is CASSGGISGNTIYF.

This rearrangement joins TRBV6-5 to TRBJ1-6, with 8 positions matching TRBD1. With 6 bases clipped from V and 10 bases from J, the junction kept 8 bases outside the gene matches. This CDR3 is 14 amino acids long. Germline V gene sequence: CDR1 MNHEY, CDR2 SVGAGI. The CDR3 loop is CASRRGQVGSPLHF. The CDR3 DNA reads TGTGCCAGCAGGAGGGGACAGGTGGGATCACCCCTCCACTTT.

Details on this clone: This same CDR3 is encoded by further DNA sequences in the sample. This rearrangement joins TRBV7-9 to TRBJ2-1; TRBD1 matches at 7 bases. The CDR3 runs 15 residues. V gave up 1 base and J gave up 0 bases; unmatched junction bases: 0. Germline lookup yields CDR1 SEHNR and CDR2 FQNEAQ (reference sequence). The CDR3 spells CASSLGDSSYNEQFF. The CDR3, as DNA: TGTGCCAGCAGCTTAGGGGACAGCTCCTACAATGAGCAGTTCTTC.

The chain is built from TRBV6-5 and TRBJ2-4, with D possibly being TRBD1 (5 bases). The CDR3 totals 15 residues. From germline, CDR1 is MNHEY and CDR2 SVGAGI. Trimming cost V 7 bases and J 0 bases, with 13 bases left between them. CDR3 sequence reads: CASKGVGEAKNIQYF. CDR3 nucleotide sequence: TGTGCCAGCAAGGGTGTAGGGGAAGCCAAAAACATTCAGTACTTC.

The J gene is TRBJ2-1, the V gene TRBV9; 8 bases agree with TRBD1. CDR3 length equals 13 residues. The V gene's germline CDR1 is SGDLS and CDR2 YYNGEE. V lost 4 bases and J lost 8; bases outside the gene matches: 5. CDR3 bases: TGTGCCAGCAGCCTTCCGACAGGGGATGAGCAGTTCTTC. Its translation: CASSLPTGDEQFF.

The chain joins TRBV30 to TRBJ2-1; 10 bases agree with TRBD1. V dropped 0 bases and J dropped 6; count of bases not matched to a gene: 14. The CDR3 has 18 amino acids. Germline CDR1 GTSNPN, CDR2 SVGIG (reference sequence). The CDR3 DNA is TGTGCCTGGAGTGTATATAGGGTGACAGGGGGCGCGGTCAATGAGCAGTTCTTC. This encodes CAWSVYRVTGGAVNEQFF. Full variable domain (remainder filled in from reference TRBV30 and TRBJ2-1): SQTIHQWPATLVQPVGSPLSLECTVEGTSNPNLYWYRQAAGRGLQLLFYSVGIGQISSEVPQNLSASRPQDRQFILSSKKLLLSDSGFYLCAWSVYRVTGGAVNEQFFGPGTRLTVL.